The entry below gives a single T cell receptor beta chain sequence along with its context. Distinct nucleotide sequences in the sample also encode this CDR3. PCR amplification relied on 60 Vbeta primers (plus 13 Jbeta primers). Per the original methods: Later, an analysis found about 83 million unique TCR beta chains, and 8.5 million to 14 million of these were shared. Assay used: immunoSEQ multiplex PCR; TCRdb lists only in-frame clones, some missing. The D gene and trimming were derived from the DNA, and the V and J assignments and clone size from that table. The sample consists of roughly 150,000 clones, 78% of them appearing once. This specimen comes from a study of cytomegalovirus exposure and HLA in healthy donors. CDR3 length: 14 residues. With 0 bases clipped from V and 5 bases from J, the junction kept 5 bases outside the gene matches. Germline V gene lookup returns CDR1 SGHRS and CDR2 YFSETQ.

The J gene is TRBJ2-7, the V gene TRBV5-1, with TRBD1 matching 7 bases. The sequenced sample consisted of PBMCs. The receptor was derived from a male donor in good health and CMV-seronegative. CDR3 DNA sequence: TGCGCCAGCAGCTTGGGGCAGGGGGTCCACGAGCAGTACTTC. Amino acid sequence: CASSLGQGVHEQYF. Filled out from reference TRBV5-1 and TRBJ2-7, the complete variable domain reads KAGVTQTPRYLIKTRGQQVTLSCSPISGHRSVSWYQQTPGQGLQFLFEYFSETQRNKGNFPGRFSGRQFSNSRSEMNVSTLELGDSALYLCASSLGQGVHEQYFGPGTRLTVT.